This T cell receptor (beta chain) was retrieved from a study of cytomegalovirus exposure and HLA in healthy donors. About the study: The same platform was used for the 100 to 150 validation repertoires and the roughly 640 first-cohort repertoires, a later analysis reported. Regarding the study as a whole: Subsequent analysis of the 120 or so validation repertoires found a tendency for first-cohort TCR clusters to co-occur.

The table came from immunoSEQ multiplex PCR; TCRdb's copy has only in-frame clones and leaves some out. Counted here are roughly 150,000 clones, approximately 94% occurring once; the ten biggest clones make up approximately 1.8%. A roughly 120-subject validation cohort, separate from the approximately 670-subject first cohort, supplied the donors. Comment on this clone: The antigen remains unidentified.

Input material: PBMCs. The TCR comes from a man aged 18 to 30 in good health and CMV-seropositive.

The CDR3 nucleotides read TGTGCCAGCTCACCCCAGACAGATACGCAGTATTTT. It is translated as CASSPQTDTQYF. This chain links TRBV18 with TRBJ2-3; D is unclear. The V end was cut by 3 bases, the J end by 3 bases, with 4 bases between. Germline V gene sequence: CDR1 KGHSH, CDR2 LQKENI. This CDR3 contains 12 residues.